What follows are 4 T cell receptor beta chains derived from one specimen sequenced in a study of T-cell reconstitution after alpha-beta-depleted transplantation in children. Preparation of the TCRbeta library used unique molecular identifiers. TCRdb processed the PCR reads anew with MiXCR; each CDR3 protein has one entry. Of 500,000 or so distinct CDR3 sequences listed, approximately 29% are singletons. This specimen consisted of PBMCs from the stem cell graft donor, obtained from the stem cell graft. The receptors derive from a human donor who donated a stem cell graft to a child with aplastic anemia.

CDR3 sequence: CASSQDYMYGYTF. The CDR3 nucleotides read TGTGCCAGCAGCCAAGATTACATGTATGGCTACACCTTC. This chain links TRBV14 with TRBJ1-2; D is unclear. V dropped 0 bases and J dropped 5 bases, with 7 bases sitting between them. This CDR3 contains 13 residues. Germline CDR1 and CDR2: SGHDN and FVKESK.

This rearrangement joins TRBV2 to TRBJ1-1; no definite D call. In germline, CDR1 is SNHLY, CDR2 FYNNEI. V lost 11 bases, J lost 6 bases, and 16 bases lay in between. The CDR3 has 12 amino acids. CDR3 residues: CAGSPWTAEAFF. CDR3 nucleotide sequence: TGTGCCGGATCACCTTGGACCGCTGAAGCTTTCTTT.

This clonotype was detected a few times. This chain links TRBV29-1 with TRBJ2-5; either TRBD1 or TRBD2 may fit D (5 bases each). V shed 6 bases and J shed 5 bases, with 22 bases lying between them. Germline assignment: CDR1 SQVTM and CDR2 ANQGSEA. CDR3 size: 15 residues. Here the CDR3 DNA reads TGCAGCGTCCCGGTTAGGGGCCGAGGCGGGGAGACCCAGTACTTC. Residues: CSVPVRGRGGETQYF.

This chain uses TRBV12-3 or TRBV12-4 with TRBJ1-4; D is possibly TRBD1 (6 bases). There are 14 residues in the CDR3. V was clipped by 6 bases and J by 4 bases, with 12 bases between them. CDR3 DNA: TGTGCCAGCAGCCGTGAAGGGGGTAATGAAAAACTGTTTTTT. The encoded protein is CASSREGGNEKLFF.